This T cell receptor (beta chain) was retrieved from a study of metastatic and nonmetastatic thyroid tumors. Per germline, CDR1 LNHDA and CDR2 SQIVND (reference sequence). V lost 5 bases, J lost 7 bases, and 14 bases lay in between. The CDR3 has 13 residues. This clone was observed many times. All patients reached thyroid surgery having received no treatment beforehand. Via MiXCR, TCRdb re-called the PCR reads. The sample lists about 28,000 clones; approximately 22% were seen once. The receptor was isolated from a female donor with papillary thyroid cancer or a benign thyroid nodule (not recorded which). Some clones in this sample may be carry-over from other donors' samples. The material sequenced was blood. J is TRBJ1-1 and V is TRBV19; D call uncertain. The CDR3 DNA reads TGTGCCAGTAGTCGTAATACGGCGGGTGAAGCTTTCTTT. Protein product: CASSRNTAGEAFF.